The 10 T cell receptor beta chains listed next were all sequenced from one sample in a study of OX40 agonist ivuxolimab in advanced cancers. The method was immunoSEQ multiplex PCR; TCRdb's version includes in-frame clones alone and lacks a portion of them. The table includes around 69,000 clones, roughly nine tenths detected once. The sample consisted of CD4+ or CD8+ T cells sorted from blood, taken in a trial of the OX40 agonist ivuxolimab. Receptor source: an adult with an advanced solid tumor such as melanoma, head and neck, liver or kidney cancer.

V gene TRBV6-5 combines with J gene TRBJ2-1; the D gene is possibly TRBD1 (6 bases). V dropped 4 bases and J dropped 10 bases, with 17 bases sitting between them. The CDR3 runs to 14 residues. The germline V gene has CDR1 MNHEY and CDR2 SVGAGI. This CDR3 is CASSSGTGQREQFF. The DNA of the CDR3 is TGTGCCAGCAGTTCGGGGACGGGACAAAGGGAGCAGTTCTTC.

V is TRBV5-5 and J is TRBJ2-6; 9 bases line up with TRBD2. V lost 1 base, J lost 0 bases, and 8 bases stayed unmatched. Germline V gives CDR1 SGHKS, CDR2 YYEKEE (reference sequence). This CDR3 is 19 amino acids long. For the CDR3, the DNA is TGTGCCAGCAGCTTGTTTAGGCTAGCGGGAAGCTCTGGGGCCAACGTCCTGACTTTC. Its translation: CASSLFRLAGSSGANVLTF.

The rearrangement uses TRBV6-6 and TRBJ1-3, with D uncertain. Trimming removed 8 bases from V and 0 bases from J, with 14 bases in between. This CDR3 is built from 15 residues. CDR1 and CDR2 from the germline V gene are MNHNY and SVGAGI (reference sequence). The CDR3 DNA follows: TGTGCCAGCTCATATCAGGCCTCCTCTGGAAACACCATATATTTT. As protein: CASSYQASSGNTIYF.

This sequence joins TRBV5-4 and TRBJ2-2; possible D gene TRBD2, 5 bases. Germline V gene lookup returns CDR1 SGHNT and CDR2 YYREEE (reference sequence). The length of the CDR3 is 16 residues. Trimming pared 4 bases from V and 5 bases from J, leaving 18 bases between. The CDR3 region is CASSVGTRSKTGELFF. The CDR3 DNA follows: TGTGCCAGCAGCGTAGGCACTAGATCCAAGACCGGGGAGCTGTTTTTT.

The rearrangement joins TRBV27 to TRBJ1-2; possible D gene TRBD1, 5 bases. Germline V gene lookup returns CDR1 MNHEY and CDR2 SMNVEV (reference sequence). V lost 5 bases, J lost 6 bases, and 16 bases lay in between. The CDR3 extends over 14 amino acids. The CDR3 DNA follows: TGTGCCAGCAGTCTACACAGGTCCGTCAATGGCTACACCTTC. Translated: CASSLHRSVNGYTF.

This sequence joins TRBV5-1 and TRBJ2-5; D unclear. This CDR3 region has 13 residues. Germline V CDR1 and CDR2: SGHRS, YFSETQ. Trimming left V 0 bases short and J 2 bases short, with 5 bases between. Written as DNA, the CDR3 is TGCGCCAGCAGCTTGGGCGGACAAGAGACCCAGTACTTC. Protein: CASSLGGQETQYF.

DNA of the CDR3: TGTGCCAGCAGCGTAGATAACAGTGGAACCGGGTACACCTTC. This codes for CASSVDNSGTGYTF. The rearrangement uses TRBV9 and TRBJ1-2; D gene unclear. The CDR3 has 14 residues. V was shortened by 0 bases and J by 11 bases, with 17 bases between the two germline ends. Germline loops: CDR1 SGDLS, CDR2 YYNGEE. Combining the CDR3 with reference TRBV9 and TRBJ1-2 gives the whole variable domain DSGVTQTPKHLITATGQRVTLRCSPRSGDLSVYWYQQSLDQGLQFLIQYYNGEERAKGNILERFSAQQFPDLHSELNLSSLELGDSALYFCASSVDNSGTGYTFGSGTRLTVV.

V and J are TRBV6-6 and TRBJ2-1; no reliable D call. The germline CDR1 and CDR2 sequences are MNHNY and SVGAGI (reference sequence). The CDR3 consists of 15 residues. V shed 5 bases and J shed 4 bases, with 15 bases lying between them. The CDR3 region is CASSRPADDYNEQFF. The CDR3 DNA is TGTGCCAGCAGTAGGCCAGCAGATGATTACAATGAGCAGTTCTTC.

V usage is TRBV6-4 and J usage is TRBJ2-1; D is undetermined. Per germline, CDR1 MRHNA and CDR2 SNTAGT. With 3 bases removed from V and 12 bases from J, the gap between germline ends came to 12 bases. The CDR3 contains 12 residues. CDR3 coding DNA: TGTGCCAGCAGTGATGTGGGTTTGGGGCAGTTCTTC. It is translated as CASSDVGLGQFF.

The chain joins TRBV10-1 to TRBJ1-5, with 11 bases matching TRBD1. Germline V gene data show CDR1 as WNHNN and CDR2 as SYGVQD (reference sequence). The CDR3 has 14 amino acids. J lost 6 bases, V lost 2 bases, and 0 bases had no gene match. CDR3 in amino acids: CASSEGTGGQPQHF. DNA of the CDR3: TGCGCCAGCAGTGAGGGGACAGGGGGTCAGCCCCAGCATTTT.